The sequence of this TCR beta chain was determined in a study of T cells in Graves' hyperthyroidism and ophthalmopathy. The CDR3 runs 15 residues. V gave up 3 bases and J gave up 0 bases, with 11 bases separating them. This clonotype showed up many times. Its antigen remains unidentified. Researchers took RNA transcripts and amplified the TCR beta CDR3 regions from them. HTBI primers were used for first-round RT-PCR of the TCR CDR3. TCRdb re-called the multiplex PCR reads through MiXCR, storing one row per CDR3 protein. There are 500,000 to 750,000 distinct CDR3 sequences in the sample; about 43% occur only once, and about 8.3% lies in the top ten. Overall study findings and caveats: Onset of ophthalmopathy came a median 6.5 months after the model predicted it. The blood repertoire included most of the expanded thyroid clonotypes above 0.001.

Sequenced sample: peripheral blood or thyroid tissue (not recorded which). The chain combines TRBV12-3 or TRBV12-4 with TRBJ1-1, with a possible D match to TRBD1 (6 bases). This sequence originates from a woman aged 18-29 years with Graves' hyperthyroidism. This chain's CDR3 is CASSFETGLNTEAFF. The CDR3 region has the DNA TGTGCCAGCAGTTTTGAGACAGGCCTGAACACTGAAGCTTTCTTT.